This TCR beta chain appears in the sequencing data of a study of cytomegalovirus exposure and HLA in healthy donors. V lost 4 bases and J 1 base, leaving 17 bases between the germline ends. Germline V gene data show CDR1 as SGHRS and CDR2 as YFSETQ. The CDR3 spans 17 residues. With respect to this clone: No antigen is known for it.

General study points: Being indistinguishable, some V segments were excluded, TRBV6-2 and TRBV6-3 among them. Likely technical artifact: a cluster of highly shared sequence variants. Near-uniform donor sequencing depth was presumed by presence/absence analyses. As a later analysis revealed, most CMV-associated TCR beta chains appeared HLA-restricted.

The PCR ran on 60 Vbeta and 13 Jbeta primers. Using immunoSEQ multiplex PCR, the repertoire was profiled, and TCRdb retains in-frame clones only, with some absent. The table records approximately 220,000 clones, roughly 79% of them present only once. This sequence originates from a male donor in good health and CMV-seronegative. The specimen was PBMCs. J is TRBJ2-2 and V is TRBV5-1, with a weak D call TRBD1 (5 bases). The chain's CDR3 is CASSLPGPFKNTGELFF. CDR3 nucleotide sequence: TGCGCCAGCAGCCTTCCAGGGCCTTTTAAGAACACCGGGGAGCTGTTTTTT.